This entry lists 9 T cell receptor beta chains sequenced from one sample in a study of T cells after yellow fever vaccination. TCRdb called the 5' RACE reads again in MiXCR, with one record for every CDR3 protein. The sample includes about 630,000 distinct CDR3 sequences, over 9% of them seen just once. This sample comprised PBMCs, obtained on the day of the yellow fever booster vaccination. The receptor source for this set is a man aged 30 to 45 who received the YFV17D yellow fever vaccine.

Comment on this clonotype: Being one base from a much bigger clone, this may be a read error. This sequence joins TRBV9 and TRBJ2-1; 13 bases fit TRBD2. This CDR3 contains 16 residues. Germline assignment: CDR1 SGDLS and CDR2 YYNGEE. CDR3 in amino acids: CPSSRTSGSTYNEQFF. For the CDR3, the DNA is TGTCCCAGCAGCCGGACTAGCGGGAGTACCTACAATGAGCAGTTCTTC.

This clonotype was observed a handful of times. In DNA, the CDR3 is TGTGCCAGCAACTTCCTAGGGCAGAACACTGAAGCTTTCTTT. It yields the protein CASNFLGQNTEAFF. This chain links TRBV27 with TRBJ1-1; D remains ambiguous. Germline V gene data show CDR1 as MNHEY and CDR2 as SMNVEV (reference sequence). V lost 7 bases and J 1 base, leaving 13 bases between the germline ends. CDR3 length equals 14 residues.

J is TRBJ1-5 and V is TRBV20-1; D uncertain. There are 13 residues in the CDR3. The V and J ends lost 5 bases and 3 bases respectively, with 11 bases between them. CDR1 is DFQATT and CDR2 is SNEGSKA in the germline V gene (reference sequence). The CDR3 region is CSAQEVFNQPQHF. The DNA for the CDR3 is TGCAGTGCTCAAGAGGTGTTCAATCAGCCCCAGCATTTT.

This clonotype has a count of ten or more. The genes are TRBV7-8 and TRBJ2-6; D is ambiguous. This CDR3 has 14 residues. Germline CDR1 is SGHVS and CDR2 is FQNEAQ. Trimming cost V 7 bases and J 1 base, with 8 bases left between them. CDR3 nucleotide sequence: TGTGCCAGCACCCTCACTTCTGGGGCCAACGTCCTGACTTTC. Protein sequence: CASTLTSGANVLTF.

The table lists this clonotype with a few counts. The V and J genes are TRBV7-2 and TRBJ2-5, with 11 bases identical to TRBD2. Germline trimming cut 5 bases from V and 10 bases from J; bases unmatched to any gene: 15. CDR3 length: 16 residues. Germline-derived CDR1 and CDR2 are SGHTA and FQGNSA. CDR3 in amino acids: CASSRGSGRGTGGQYF. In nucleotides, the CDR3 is TGTGCCAGCAGCCGTGGTAGCGGGAGGGGAACGGGAGGCCAGTACTTC.

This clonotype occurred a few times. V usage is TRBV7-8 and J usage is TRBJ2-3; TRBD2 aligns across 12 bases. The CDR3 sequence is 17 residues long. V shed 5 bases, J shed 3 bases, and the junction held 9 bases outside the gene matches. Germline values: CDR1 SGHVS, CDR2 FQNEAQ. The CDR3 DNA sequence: TGTGCCAGCAGCACCGGACTAGCGGGAAGCCCTACAGATACGCAGTATTTT. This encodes CASSTGLAGSPTDTQYF.

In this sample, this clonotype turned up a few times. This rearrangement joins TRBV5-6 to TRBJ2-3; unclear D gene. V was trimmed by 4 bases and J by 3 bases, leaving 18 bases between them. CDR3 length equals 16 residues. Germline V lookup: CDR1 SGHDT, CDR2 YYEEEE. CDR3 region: CASSPGPPHRTDTQYF. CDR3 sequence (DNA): TGTGCCAGCAGCCCAGGACCCCCCCATCGTACAGATACGCAGTATTTT. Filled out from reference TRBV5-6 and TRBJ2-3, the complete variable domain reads DAGVTQSPTHLIKTRGQQVTLRCSPKSGHDTVSWYQQALGQGPQFIFQYYEEEERQRGNFPDRFSGHQFPNYSSELNVNALLLGDSALYLCASSPGPPHRTDTQYFGPGTRLTVL.

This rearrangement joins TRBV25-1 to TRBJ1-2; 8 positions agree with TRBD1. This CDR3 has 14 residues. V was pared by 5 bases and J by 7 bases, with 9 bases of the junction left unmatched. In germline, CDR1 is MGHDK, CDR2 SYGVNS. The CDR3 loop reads CASSPTGDRSGYTF. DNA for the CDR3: TGTGCCAGCAGTCCGACAGGGGATCGTAGTGGCTACACCTTC.

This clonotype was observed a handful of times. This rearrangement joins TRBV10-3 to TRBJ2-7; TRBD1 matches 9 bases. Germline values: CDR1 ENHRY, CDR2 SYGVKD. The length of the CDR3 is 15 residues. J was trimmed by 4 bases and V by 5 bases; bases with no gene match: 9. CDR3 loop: CAISPSTGGEYEQYF. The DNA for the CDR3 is TGTGCCATCAGTCCTTCGACAGGGGGAGAGTACGAGCAGTACTTC.